The rows below give T cell receptor beta chains drawn from one sample of a study of blood T cell repertoires in COVID-19. The repertoire was sequenced with immunoSEQ multiplex PCR; TCRdb's copy has only in-frame clones and lacks some. The sample lists 450,000 or so clones, roughly 91% seen once, with 0.6% in the top ten. Sample: PBMCs or T cells enriched from blood (not recorded which). The receptors shown here come from a man younger than 35 who had recovered from COVID-19. Each CDR3 is given without its conserved first and last residue. The order of the fields is CDR3 protein, D gene, V gene. A D gene is named only where the DNA matches it firmly.

CDR3: ASSLFLGQGRNQPQH
D: TRBD1
V: TRBV7-8

CDR3: ASSDRPLRAQY
D: .
V: TRBV2

CDR3: ASSTTGRNFNYGYT
D: TRBD1
V: TRBV19

CDR3: ASSSGQTNYGYT
D: TRBD1
V: TRBV5-1

CDR3: ASSFGTSGISETQY
D: TRBD2
V: TRBV5-1

CDR3: ASSLDMGTDTQY
D: .
V: TRBV28

CDR3: AKSGGLEAYEQY
D: TRBD2
V: TRBV19

CDR3: ASSSQDRGSGANVLT
D: TRBD1
V: TRBV19

CDR3: ASSRSRGPEPQH
D: .
V: TRBV18

CDR3: ASRQGQGNSPLH
D: TRBD1
V: TRBV7-2

CDR3: ASSVDRGPNTIY
D: TRBD1
V: TRBV9

CDR3: ASSLPGQQETQY
D: .
V: TRBV5-1

CDR3: SAEAGAKNIQY
D: .
V: TRBV29-1

CDR3: ASSSDRVLGNTIY
D: TRBD1
V: TRBV5-8

CDR3: ASRGGSGTGELF
D: .
V: TRBV3-1/TRBV3-2

CDR3: ASSVEGAPRDTIY
D: TRBD1
V: TRBV9

CDR3: SGTGGSEQF
D: TRBD1
V: TRBV20-1

CDR3: ASSGKGHQPQH
D: .
V: TRBV9

CDR3: ASSLGVAGDEQY
D: TRBD2
V: TRBV11-2

CDR3: ASSVGLAGDGETQY
D: TRBD2
V: TRBV5-1

CDR3: ASSLTSGRYEQY
D: TRBD2
V: TRBV3-1/TRBV3-2

CDR3: SASGQGPGQGIGYT
D: TRBD1
V: TRBV20-1

CDR3: ASSNRPLTGTNEKLF
D: .
V: TRBV2

CDR3: ASSETGKYTEAF
D: .
V: TRBV2

CDR3: ASSFRLQTSSYNEQF
D: .
V: TRBV11-2

CDR3: ASSLKVGEQF
D: .
V: TRBV28

CDR3: ASSAPGTYDGYT
D: .
V: TRBV9

CDR3: ASSTGTSGKREQF
D: TRBD2
V: TRBV5-1

CDR3: ASSLGQAPVYGYT
D: .
V: TRBV5-1

CDR3: ASSRYSNTGELF
D: .
V: TRBV9

CDR3: AISDLGQGFNQPQH
D: .
V: TRBV10-3

CDR3: ASSRSGSGGTDTQY
D: TRBD2
V: TRBV7-3

CDR3: ASSEGRAASPLH
D: .
V: TRBV10-2

CDR3: ASSLASGEQF
D: .
V: TRBV7-9

CDR3: ASSHSAVRTLH
D: .
V: TRBV3-1/TRBV3-2

CDR3: ASSVTALYKNSPEQF
D: .
V: TRBV7-8

CDR3: ASGGQGPRGSPQH
D: TRBD1
V: TRBV2

CDR3: ASSESPTGNYGYT
D: TRBD1
V: TRBV6-1

CDR3: ASSLPRGGYNEQF
D: TRBD2
V: TRBV11-3

CDR3: ASSLARYTEAF
D: .
V: TRBV7-2

CDR3: ASSLTGTSNIQY
D: .
V: TRBV7-2

CDR3: ASSYNDSPNQPQH
D: .
V: TRBV6-5

CDR3: ASSDSWASYEQF
D: .
V: TRBV6-5

CDR3: ASSSSPGQENTEAF
D: TRBD1
V: TRBV28

CDR3: ASSPSRVNYGYT
D: .
V: TRBV19

CDR3: ASSSWTTTGELF
D: .
V: TRBV5-5

CDR3: AWSTSRSYEQY
D: .
V: TRBV30

CDR3: SAETGLNTEAF
D: TRBD1
V: TRBV29-1

CDR3: ASSRINRGEGEQY
D: TRBD1
V: TRBV2

CDR3: ASSQHRGDSNQPQH
D: TRBD1
V: TRBV4-1